These 15 T cell receptor beta chains came from one sample sequenced in a study of CD39 and CD103 CD8 tumor-infiltrating T cells (dated by TCRdb to 2016 to 2018). Libraries came from the immunoSEQ multiplex PCR assay. The table was pulled from immuneACCESS by TCRdb, which kept in-frame rearrangements only. Such tables lose some clones; where checked, under half of the loss comes from unresolved V genes, and the rest has no known cause. Present in this sample are 6,000 to 8,500 clones, over 60% of which were seen just once. The leading ten clones occupy approximately 58% of the sample. Sample: CD8+ T cells sorted from blood. What this sample's cell subset or site label stands for: total memory CD8 T cells (CD45RA-CCR7+/-) from blood or uninvolved lymph node. These receptors were taken from a human donor with head and neck squamous cell carcinoma.

This clone came up once. V and J are TRBV30 and TRBJ1-1; D is unclear. CDR1 is GTSNPN and CDR2 is SVGIG in the germline V gene (reference sequence). The V gene lost 0 bases and the J gene lost 1 base, with 9 bases spanning the gap. The CDR3 is made up of 14 amino acids. The CDR3 spells CAWSVGVGNTEAFF. DNA for the CDR3: TGTGCCTGGAGTGTAGGTGTGGGGAACACTGAAGCTTTCTTT. Supplemented by reference TRBV30 and TRBJ1-1, the full variable domain reads SQTIHQWPATLVQPVGSPLSLECTVEGTSNPNLYWYRQAAGRGLQLLFYSVGIGQISSEVPQNLSASRPQDRQFILSSKKLLLSDSGFYLCAWSVGVGNTEAFFGQGTRLTVV.

J is TRBJ1-3 and V is TRBV7-9; the match to TRBD1 covers 7 bases. The trim removed 5 bases at V and 0 bases at J, leaving 16 bases unmatched. The CDR3 runs 19 residues. The V gene's germline CDR1 is SEHNR and CDR2 FQNEAQ (reference sequence). The CDR3 bases are TGTGCCAGCAGCCTACCCCGGGGGACAGCGTATGCCTCTGGAAACACCATATATTTT. It translates to CASSLPRGTAYASGNTIYF.

In its sample, this clone was seen once. This sequence joins TRBV6-5 and TRBJ2-2; no clear D. The CDR3 has 13 amino acids. Germline lookup yields CDR1 MNHEY and CDR2 SVGAGI. The V and J ends lost 2 bases and 6 bases respectively, with 7 bases between them. CDR3 DNA sequence: TGTGCCAGCAGTTACGGGCTAGCCGGGGAGCTGTTTTTT. Translated: CASSYGLAGELFF.

The gene calls are TRBV7-8 and TRBJ2-1; perhaps TRBD2 as D (5 bases). V gave up 0 bases and J gave up 0 bases, with 18 bases separating them. Per germline, CDR1 SGHVS and CDR2 FQNEAQ. This CDR3 region has 19 residues. DNA for the CDR3: TGTGCCAGCAGCTTAGCTGGGAGTATGGGGTGGGGCTCCTACAATGAGCAGTTCTTC. This gives the protein CASSLAGSMGWGSYNEQFF. Full variable domain (rest looked up from reference TRBV7-8 and TRBJ2-1): GAGVSQSPRYKVAKRGQDVALRCDPISGHVSLFWYQQALGQGPEFLTYFQNEAQLDKSGLPSDRFFAERPEGSVSTLKIQRTQQEDSAVYLCASSLAGSMGWGSYNEQFFGPGTRLTVL.

The chain recombines TRBV10-3 with TRBJ2-1; D possibly corresponds to TRBD2 (5 bases). The germline gives CDR1 ENHRY, CDR2 SYGVKD. V lost 6 bases, J lost 9 bases, and 12 bases lay in between. The CDR3 loop spans 12 amino acids. CDR3 DNA sequence: TGTGCCATCAGCGCCGGGGAAGTTGAGCAGTTCTTC. This translates into CAISAGEVEQFF.

V is TRBV7-6 and J is TRBJ1-1; no reliable D call. The germline V gene has CDR1 SGHVS and CDR2 FNYEAQ. The CDR3 runs 14 residues. V was cut by 1 base and J by 1 base, with 7 bases left in between. The CDR3 coding sequence is TGTGCCAGCAGCTTAGGCCAGCCGAACACTGAAGCTTTCTTT. This gives the protein CASSLGQPNTEAFF.

This clone was counted a few times. V usage is TRBV28 and J usage is TRBJ1-2, with a possible D match to TRBD1 (5 bases). Germline assignment: CDR1 MDHEN and CDR2 SYDVKM. V lost 10 bases, J lost 14 bases, and 26 bases lay in between. The CDR3 runs to 13 residues. The CDR3 here is CATGSETRQGDTF. CDR3 in DNA: TGTGCCACGGGATCTGAGACCCGGCAGGGTGATACCTTC.

This chain joins TRBV5-5 and TRBJ1-5; D unclear. V lost 0 bases to trimming and J lost 3 bases, with 7 bases between them. Germline V gene lookup returns CDR1 SGHKS and CDR2 YYEKEE (reference sequence). The CDR3 covers 14 residues. The CDR3: CASSLEQVNQPQHF. Here the CDR3 DNA reads TGTGCCAGCAGCTTGGAACAAGTCAATCAGCCCCAGCATTTT.

In this sample, this clone turned up once. V and J are TRBV6-1 and TRBJ1-4; 9 positions match TRBD1. Per the germline V gene, CDR1 is MNHNS and CDR2 is SASEGT. The trim removed 7 bases at V and 5 bases at J, leaving 5 bases unmatched. This CDR3 has 14 residues. The CDR3 loop is CASIPGQGNEKLFF. The DNA for the CDR3 is TGTGCCAGCATTCCGGGACAGGGAAATGAAAAACTGTTTTTT.

The chain recombines TRBV11-2 with TRBJ2-7; TRBD2 matches at 12 bases. The CDR3 is made up of 16 amino acids. Germline lookup yields CDR1 SGHAT and CDR2 FQNNGV. The J segment lost 2 bases and the V segment lost 4 bases, leaving 6 bases of the junction unmatched. The CDR3 reads CASSSLPSGRAYEQYF. The CDR3 DNA sequence: TGTGCCAGCAGCTCCTTACCTAGCGGGAGGGCCTACGAGCAGTACTTC.

V usage is TRBV27 and J usage is TRBJ1-1; 9 nucleotides line up with TRBD1. V trimming: 2 bases; J trimming: 5 bases; junction bases outside the gene matches: 6. The CDR3 has 15 amino acids. The germline V gene encodes CDR1 MNHEY and CDR2 SMNVEV (reference sequence). CDR3 residues: CASSLLTGGVTEAFF. The CDR3 bases are TGTGCCAGCAGTTTACTTACAGGGGGCGTGACTGAAGCTTTCTTT.

This clone was seen just once. The rearrangement joins TRBV4-1 to TRBJ2-5, with 10 positions matching TRBD2. J was trimmed by 7 bases and V by 4 bases; bases with no gene match: 9. The CDR3 loop spans 15 amino acids. Germline CDR1 is MGHRA and CDR2 is YSYEKL. CDR3 nucleotides: TGCGCCAGCAGCCTAAACCTAGCGGGAGAAGGGACCCAGTACTTC. Its translation: CASSLNLAGEGTQYF.

This clone was seen a few times. V gene TRBV6-5 combines with J gene TRBJ1-2; D perhaps matches TRBD1 (5 bases). The germline V gene encodes CDR1 MNHEY and CDR2 SVGAGI. This CDR3 comprises 15 residues. V lost 0 bases and J 3 bases, leaving 11 bases between the germline ends. CDR3 residues: CASSYSAGTHYGYTF. CDR3 sequence (DNA): TGTGCCAGCAGTTACTCGGCAGGGACCCACTATGGCTACACCTTC.

This chain joins TRBV18 and TRBJ1-2; tentatively, D is TRBD1 (6 bases). The CDR3 covers 14 residues. Germline loops: CDR1 KGHSH, CDR2 LQKENI. V gave up 7 bases and J gave up 6 bases, with 18 bases separating them. DNA for the CDR3: TGTGCCAGCTTTCACTGGACAGATGAGGATGGCTACACCTTC. Translation: CASFHWTDEDGYTF.

The rearrangement uses TRBV9 and TRBJ2-2; 8 bases align to TRBD2. The CDR3 runs 17 residues. Germline trimming cut 4 bases from V and 6 bases from J; bases unmatched to any gene: 14. From germline, CDR1 is SGDLS and CDR2 YYNGEE. CDR3 coding DNA: TGTGCCAGCAGCCAAGAATCCGGGAGGGCCCTCGCCGGGGAGCTGTTTTTT. Translation: CASSQESGRALAGELFF.